Following are 9 T cell receptor beta chains from one sample sequenced in a study of blood T cell repertoires in COVID-19. Sequencing was performed with immunoSEQ multiplex PCR; in TCRdb, only in-frame clones are kept and a portion is missing. Here the sample spans 150,000 to 200,000 clones, 75% to 85% being singletons. Sequencing was carried out using PBMCs or T cells enriched from blood (not recorded which). The receptors here all came from a woman aged 45-59 years with acute COVID-19.

The chain combines TRBV3-1 (or the pseudogene TRBV3-2) with TRBJ1-5; possibly TRBD1 for D (5 bases). This CDR3 contains 16 residues. Germline CDR1 reads LGHDT; CDR2 reads YNNKEL (reference sequence). V lost 4 bases to trimming and J lost 1 base, with 14 bases between them. Here the CDR3 reads CASSPQSGGSNQPQHF. CDR3 DNA sequence: TGTGCCAGCAGCCCCCAAAGTGGGGGGAGCAATCAGCCCCAGCATTTT.

This rearrangement joins TRBV3-1 (or the pseudogene TRBV3-2) to TRBJ2-2; maybe TRBD2 (6 bases). The CDR3 length is 17 residues. Germline V gene lookup returns CDR1 LGHDT and CDR2 YNNKEL (reference sequence). The germline V and J ends were trimmed by 0 bases and 2 bases, with 13 bases remaining between them. In DNA form, the CDR3 reads TGTGCCAGCAGCCAAGATGAGTGGAGGGTAAACACCGGGGAGCTGTTTTTT. Translation: CASSQDEWRVNTGELFF.

The count of this clone is one. V and J are TRBV11-1 and TRBJ1-2; D is undetermined. The CDR3 runs to 15 residues. CDR1 and CDR2 from the germline V gene are SGHAT and FQDESV (reference sequence). V was cut by 5 bases and J by 1 base, with 14 bases left in between. CDR3 loop: CASSPASGVNYGYTF. The CDR3 nucleotides are TGTGCCAGCAGCCCGGCCAGCGGGGTTAACTATGGCTACACCTTC.

The rearrangement joins TRBV7-8 to TRBJ1-4; D is undetermined. The germline gives CDR1 SGHVS, CDR2 FQNEAQ. Trimming took off 5 bases at V and 4 bases at J, with 8 bases between the two ends. The CDR3 covers 13 residues. The CDR3 nucleotides read TGTGCCAGCAGCCTCCTTTTTAATGAAAAACTGTTTTTT. This encodes CASSLLFNEKLFF.

The chain joins TRBV6-5 to TRBJ2-2; D unclear. Deletions cut 6 bases from V and 0 bases from J, with 8 bases between. Germline V gene sequence: CDR1 MNHEY, CDR2 SVGAGI. This CDR3 region has 14 residues. The CDR3 loop reads CASRRSSNTGELFF. DNA for the CDR3: TGTGCCAGCAGAAGGAGTTCGAACACCGGGGAGCTGTTTTTT.

The sample holds a few counts of this clone. The chain joins TRBV5-4 to TRBJ1-1; 7 bases line up with TRBD1. CDR1 and CDR2 (germline): SGHNT, YYREEE (reference sequence). The CDR3 sequence is 14 residues long. V dropped 4 bases and J dropped 5; count of bases not matched to a gene: 8. CDR3 DNA: TGTGCCAGCAGCCCTCAGGGGGTTGGGACTGAAGCTTTCTTT. Amino acids: CASSPQGVGTEAFF. The variable domain in full, with the rest retrieved from reference TRBV5-4 and TRBJ1-1, is ETGVTQSPTHLIKTRGQQVTLRCSSQSGHNTVSWYQQALGQGPQFIFQYYREEENGRGNFPPRFSGLQFPNYSSELNVNALELDDSALYLCASSPQGVGTEAFFGQGTRLTVV.

The chain has TRBV6-2 or TRBV6-3 and TRBJ1-2; possibly TRBD1 for D (6 bases). The V end lost 2 bases, the J end lost 6 bases, and 13 bases lay between the germline ends. The germline V gene encodes CDR1 MNHEY and CDR2 SVGEGT. The CDR3 runs to 14 residues. The CDR3, as DNA: TGTGCCAGCAGTTACCAACAGGGAGCTAATGGCTACACCTTC. Amino acid sequence: CASSYQQGANGYTF.

The chain couples TRBV27 to TRBJ1-2; tentative D call: TRBD1 (5 bases). CDR3 size: 13 residues. Deletions cut 4 bases from V and 7 bases from J, with 13 bases between. Germline V CDR1 and CDR2: MNHEY, SMNVEV (reference sequence). The CDR3 here is CASSSWGRGGYTF. As DNA, the CDR3 is TGTGCCAGCAGTTCATGGGGTAGGGGTGGCTACACCTTC.

V gene TRBV19 combines with J gene TRBJ2-1; D gene unclear. CDR1 is LNHDA and CDR2 is SQIVND in the germline V gene (reference sequence). Deletions cut 8 bases from V and 0 bases from J, with 17 bases between. The CDR3 totals 16 residues. This chain's CDR3 is CASGTTAYSSYNEQFF. The CDR3 coding sequence is TGTGCCAGTGGTACAACAGCTTATAGCTCCTACAATGAGCAGTTCTTC.